The 7 T cell receptor beta chains listed next were all sequenced from one sample in a study of regulatory T cells in long-lasting Graves disease. The time point: persistent/refractory GD, antithyroid drugs over 5 years with positive TRAb. Researchers made the TCR library from RNA that was extracted from PBMCs. HTBI primers from iRepertoire and Arm-PCR of CDR3 regions yielded the TCR beta libraries. TCRdb fed the multiplex PCR reads into MiXCR, producing one record per CDR3 protein. The sample includes approximately 400,000 distinct CDR3 sequences, around 21% seen only once; the top ten take less than 25%. Sequences were derived from peripheral blood mononuclear cells (PBMCs), sampled when the disease was refractory, from a patient treated with antithyroid drugs. These TCRs come from a female donor with Graves disease.

The chain carries TRBV5-1 and TRBJ2-1; TRBD2 matches at 12 bases. CDR3 length equals 19 residues. V shed 1 base and J 1 base; nucleotides not matched to a gene: 9. Per the germline V gene, CDR1 is SGHRS and CDR2 is YFSETQ. The CDR3 reads CASSLRRLAGGASYNEQFF. DNA of the CDR3: TGCGCCAGCAGCTTGAGGCGCCTAGCGGGAGGGGCTTCCTACAATGAGCAGTTCTTC.

Only a few counts were recorded for this clonotype. V usage is TRBV6-2 or TRBV6-3 and J usage is TRBJ2-1, with D perhaps matching TRBD1 or TRBD2 (5 bases each). Germline CDR1 MNHEY, CDR2 SVGEGT. Trimming stripped 5 bases from V and 8 bases from J, with 19 bases between. This CDR3 region has 15 residues. CDR3 sequence: CASSEGPPWTDEQFF. The CDR3, as DNA: TGTGCCAGCAGTGAGGGACCCCCGTGGACCGATGAGCAGTTCTTC.

This clonotype was recorded many times. This chain uses TRBV28 with TRBJ1-2; D is undetermined. The CDR3 spans 14 residues. Germline lookup yields CDR1 MDHEN and CDR2 SYDVKM. The V gene lost 5 bases and the J gene lost 4 bases, with 14 bases spanning the gap. The CDR3 coding sequence is TGTGCCAGCAGTCCTCATCTCGACGGCTATGGCTACACCTTC. Its protein is CASSPHLDGYGYTF.

The chain is built from TRBV11-2 and TRBJ2-5, with 10 bases matching TRBD2. The CDR3 spans 15 residues. Germline V lookup: CDR1 SGHAT, CDR2 FQNNGV. V lost 3 bases to trimming and J lost 5 bases; unmatched junction nucleotides: 6. CDR3: CASSFQAGGLETQYF. In DNA, the CDR3 is TGTGCCAGCAGCTTTCAAGCGGGAGGGCTTGAGACCCAGTACTTC.

The sample holds many counts of this clonotype. The chain carries TRBV28 and TRBJ1-5, with D maybe TRBD1 (5 bases). Germline CDR1 and CDR2: MDHEN and SYDVKM. The CDR3 totals 14 residues. Trimming took 6 bases from V and 6 from J, leaving 15 bases between them. The chain's CDR3 is CASSLGGVAQPQHF. The CDR3, as DNA: TGTGCCAGCAGCCTCGGAGGGGTGGCTCAGCCCCAGCATTTT.

The CDR3 reads CASLPSLAKYNEQFF. The CDR3 coding sequence is TGTGCCAGCCTCCCGTCTCTCGCAAAATACAATGAGCAGTTCTTC. The chain employs TRBV2 and TRBJ2-1; D remains ambiguous. Germline CDR1 SNHLY, CDR2 FYNNEI. The V end was cut by 8 bases, the J end by 4 bases, with 18 bases between. The CDR3 sequence is 15 residues long. The full variable domain, with the rest looked up from reference TRBV2 and TRBJ2-1, is EPEVTQTPSHQVTQMGQEVILRCVPISNHLYFYWYRQILGQKVEFLVSFYNNEISEKSEIFDDQFSVERPDGSNFTLKIRSTKLEDSAMYFCASLPSLAKYNEQFFGPGTRLTVL.

This clonotype was observed a few times. The gene calls are TRBV7-9 and TRBJ2-3; D unresolved. CDR3 length: 15 amino acids. Trimming left V 1 base short and J 0 bases short, with 8 bases between. Germline CDR1 and CDR2: SEHNR and FQNEAQ (reference sequence). The CDR3 here is CASSLVVGSTDTQYF. DNA of the CDR3: TGTGCCAGCAGCTTAGTCGTCGGCAGCACAGATACGCAGTATTTT.